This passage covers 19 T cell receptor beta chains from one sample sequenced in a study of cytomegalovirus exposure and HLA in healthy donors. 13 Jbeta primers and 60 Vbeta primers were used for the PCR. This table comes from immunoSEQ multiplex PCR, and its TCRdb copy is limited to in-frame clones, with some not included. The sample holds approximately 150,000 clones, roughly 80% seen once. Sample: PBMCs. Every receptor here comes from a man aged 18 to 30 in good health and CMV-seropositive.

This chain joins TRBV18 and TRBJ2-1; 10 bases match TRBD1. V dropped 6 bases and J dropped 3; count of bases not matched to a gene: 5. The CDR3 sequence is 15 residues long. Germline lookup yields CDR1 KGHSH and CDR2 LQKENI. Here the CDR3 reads CASSPGTGVYNEQFF. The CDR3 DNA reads TGTGCCAGCTCTCCTGGGACAGGGGTCTACAATGAGCAGTTCTTC. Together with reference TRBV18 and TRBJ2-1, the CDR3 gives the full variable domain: NAGVMQNPRHLVRRRGQEARLRCSPMKGHSHVYWYRQLPEEGLKFMVYLQKENIIDESGMPKERFSAEFPKEGPSILRIQQVVRGDSAAYFCASSPGTGVYNEQFFGPGTRLTVL.

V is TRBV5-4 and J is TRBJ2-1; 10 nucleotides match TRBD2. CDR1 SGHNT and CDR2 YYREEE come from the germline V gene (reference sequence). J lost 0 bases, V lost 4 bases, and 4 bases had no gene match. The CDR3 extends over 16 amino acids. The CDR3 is CASSIAGGNSYNEQFF. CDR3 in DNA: TGTGCCAGCAGCATAGCGGGAGGCAACTCCTACAATGAGCAGTTCTTC.

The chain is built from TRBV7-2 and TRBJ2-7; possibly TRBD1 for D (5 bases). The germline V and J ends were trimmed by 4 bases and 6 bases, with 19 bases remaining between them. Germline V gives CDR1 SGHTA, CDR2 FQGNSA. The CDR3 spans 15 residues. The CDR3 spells CASSSHQSAGIEQYF. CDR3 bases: TGTGCCAGCAGCTCCCATCAATCGGCAGGGATCGAGCAGTACTTC.

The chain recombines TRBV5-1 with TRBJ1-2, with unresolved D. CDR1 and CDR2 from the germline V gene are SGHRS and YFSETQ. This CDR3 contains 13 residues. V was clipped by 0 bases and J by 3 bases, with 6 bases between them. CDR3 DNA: TGCGCCAGCAGCTTGGTCGGGGACTATGGCTACACCTTC. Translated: CASSLVGDYGYTF.

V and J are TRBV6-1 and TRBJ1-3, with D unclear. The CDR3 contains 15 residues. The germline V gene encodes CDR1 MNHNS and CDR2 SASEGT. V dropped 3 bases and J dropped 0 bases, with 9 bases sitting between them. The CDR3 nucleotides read TGTGCCAGCAGTGAGATATCGGGCTCTGGAAACACCATATATTTT. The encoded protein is CASSEISGSGNTIYF.

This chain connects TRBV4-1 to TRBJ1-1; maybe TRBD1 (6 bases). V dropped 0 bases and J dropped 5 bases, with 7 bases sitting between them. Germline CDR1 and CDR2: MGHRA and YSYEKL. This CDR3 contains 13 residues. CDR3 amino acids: CASSQDRGTEAFF. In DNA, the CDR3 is TGCGCCAGCAGCCAAGATAGGGGGACTGAAGCTTTCTTT.

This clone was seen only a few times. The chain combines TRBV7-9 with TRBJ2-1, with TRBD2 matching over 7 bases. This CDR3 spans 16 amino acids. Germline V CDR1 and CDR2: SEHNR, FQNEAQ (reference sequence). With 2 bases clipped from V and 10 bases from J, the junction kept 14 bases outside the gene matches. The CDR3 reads CASSLLRLGGSREQFF. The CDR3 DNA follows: TGTGCCAGCAGCTTACTGCGACTAGGCGGGAGCCGGGAGCAGTTCTTC.

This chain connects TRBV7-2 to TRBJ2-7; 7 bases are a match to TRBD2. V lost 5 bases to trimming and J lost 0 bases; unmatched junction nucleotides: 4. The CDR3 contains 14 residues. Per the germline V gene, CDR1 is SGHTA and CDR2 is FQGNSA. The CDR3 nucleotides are TGTGCCAGCAGCCGGGACTATAACTCCTACGAGCAGTACTTC. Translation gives CASSRDYNSYEQYF.

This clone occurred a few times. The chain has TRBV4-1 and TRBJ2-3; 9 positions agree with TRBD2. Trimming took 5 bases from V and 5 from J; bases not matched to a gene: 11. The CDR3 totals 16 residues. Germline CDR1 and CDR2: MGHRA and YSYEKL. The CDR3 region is CASSSPLAGMVDTQYF. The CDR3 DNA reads TGCGCCAGCAGCAGCCCGCTAGCGGGAATGGTAGATACGCAGTATTTT.

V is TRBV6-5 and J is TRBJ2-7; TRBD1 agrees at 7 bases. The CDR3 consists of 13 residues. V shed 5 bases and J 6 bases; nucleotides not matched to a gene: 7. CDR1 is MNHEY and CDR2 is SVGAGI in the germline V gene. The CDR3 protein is CASSRQGFGEQYF. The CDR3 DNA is TGTGCCAGCAGTCGACAGGGCTTCGGCGAGCAGTACTTC.

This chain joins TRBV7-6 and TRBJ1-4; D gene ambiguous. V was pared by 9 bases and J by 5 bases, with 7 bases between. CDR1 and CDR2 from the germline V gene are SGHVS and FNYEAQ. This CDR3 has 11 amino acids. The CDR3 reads CASAYNEKLFF. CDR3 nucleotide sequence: TGTGCCAGTGCCTACAATGAAAAACTGTTTTTT.

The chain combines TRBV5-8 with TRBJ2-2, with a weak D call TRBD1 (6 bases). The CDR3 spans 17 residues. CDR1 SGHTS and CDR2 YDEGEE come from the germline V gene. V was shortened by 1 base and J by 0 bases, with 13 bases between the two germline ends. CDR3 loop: CASSLLGQLANTGELFF. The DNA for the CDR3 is TGTGCCAGCAGCTTGCTAGGACAGCTAGCGAACACCGGGGAGCTGTTTTTT.

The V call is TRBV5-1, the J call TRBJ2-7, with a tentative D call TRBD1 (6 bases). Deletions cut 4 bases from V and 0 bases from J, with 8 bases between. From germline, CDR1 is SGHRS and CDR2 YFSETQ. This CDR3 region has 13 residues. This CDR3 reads CASSPRGSYEQYF. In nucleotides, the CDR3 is TGCGCCAGCAGCCCCAGGGGCTCCTACGAGCAGTACTTC.

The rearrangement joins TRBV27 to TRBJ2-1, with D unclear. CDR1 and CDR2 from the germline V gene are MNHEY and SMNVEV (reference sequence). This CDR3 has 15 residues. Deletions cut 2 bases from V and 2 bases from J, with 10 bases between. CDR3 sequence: CASSLGMRTYNEQFF. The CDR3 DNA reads TGTGCCAGCAGTTTAGGCATGCGGACCTACAATGAGCAGTTCTTC.

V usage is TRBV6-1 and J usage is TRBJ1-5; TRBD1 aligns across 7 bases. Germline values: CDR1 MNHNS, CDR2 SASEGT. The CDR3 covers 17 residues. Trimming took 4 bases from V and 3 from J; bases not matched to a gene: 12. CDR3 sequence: CASSVKTGVGINQPQHF. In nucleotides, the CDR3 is TGTGCCAGCAGTGTCAAAACAGGGGTCGGTATCAATCAGCCCCAGCATTTT.

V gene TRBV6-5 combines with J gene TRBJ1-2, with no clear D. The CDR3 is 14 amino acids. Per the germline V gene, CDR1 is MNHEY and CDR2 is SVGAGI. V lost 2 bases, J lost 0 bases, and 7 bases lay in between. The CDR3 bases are TGTGCCAGCAGTTACAGTAACACTAACTATGGCTACACCTTC. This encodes CASSYSNTNYGYTF.

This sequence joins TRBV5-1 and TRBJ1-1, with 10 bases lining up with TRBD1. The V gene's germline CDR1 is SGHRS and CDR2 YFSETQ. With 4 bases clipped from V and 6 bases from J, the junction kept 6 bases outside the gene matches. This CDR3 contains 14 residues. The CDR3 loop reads CASSGGQGRAEAFF. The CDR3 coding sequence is TGCGCCAGCAGCGGGGGACAGGGGAGGGCTGAAGCTTTCTTT. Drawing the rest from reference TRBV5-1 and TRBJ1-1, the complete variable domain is KAGVTQTPRYLIKTRGQQVTLSCSPISGHRSVSWYQQTPGQGLQFLFEYFSETQRNKGNFPGRFSGRQFSNSRSEMNVSTLELGDSALYLCASSGGQGRAEAFFGQGTRLTVV.

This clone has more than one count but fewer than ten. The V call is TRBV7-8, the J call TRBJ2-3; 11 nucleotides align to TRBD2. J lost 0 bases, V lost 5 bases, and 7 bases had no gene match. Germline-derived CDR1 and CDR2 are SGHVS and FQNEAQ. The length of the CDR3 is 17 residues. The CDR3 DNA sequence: TGTGCCAGCAGCCCTGAATCTAGCGGGGGGAGCACAGATACGCAGTATTTT. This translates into CASSPESSGGSTDTQYF.

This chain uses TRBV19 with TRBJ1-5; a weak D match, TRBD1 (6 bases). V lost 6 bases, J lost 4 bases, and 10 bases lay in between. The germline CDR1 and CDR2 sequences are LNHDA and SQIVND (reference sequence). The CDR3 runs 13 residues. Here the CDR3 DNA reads TGTGCCAGTAGAGACAGGTTAAATCAGCCCCAGCATTTT. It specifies CASRDRLNQPQHF.